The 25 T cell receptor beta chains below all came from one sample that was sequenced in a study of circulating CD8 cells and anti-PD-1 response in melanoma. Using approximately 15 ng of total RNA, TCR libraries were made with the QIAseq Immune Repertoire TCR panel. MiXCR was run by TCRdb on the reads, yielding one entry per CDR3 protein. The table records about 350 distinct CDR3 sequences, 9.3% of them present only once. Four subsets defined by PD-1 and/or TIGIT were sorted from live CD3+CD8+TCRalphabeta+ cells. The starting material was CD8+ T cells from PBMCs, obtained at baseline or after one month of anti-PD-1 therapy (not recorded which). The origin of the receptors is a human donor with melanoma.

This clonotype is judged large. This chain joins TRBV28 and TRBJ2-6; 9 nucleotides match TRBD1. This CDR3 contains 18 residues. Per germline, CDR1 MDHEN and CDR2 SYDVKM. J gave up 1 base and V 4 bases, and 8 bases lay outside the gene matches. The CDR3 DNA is TGTGCCAGCAGTTCACCGACAGGGGGGATGTCTGGGGCCAACGTCCTGACTTTC. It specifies CASSSPTGGMSGANVLTF.

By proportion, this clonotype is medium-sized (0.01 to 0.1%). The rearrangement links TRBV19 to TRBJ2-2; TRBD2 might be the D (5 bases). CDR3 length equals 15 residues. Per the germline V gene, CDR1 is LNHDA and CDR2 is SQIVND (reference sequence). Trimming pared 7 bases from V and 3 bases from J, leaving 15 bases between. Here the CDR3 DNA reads TGTGCCAGTATGGAATCGGGGTATCACACCGGGGAGCTGTTTTTT. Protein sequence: CASMESGYHTGELFF.

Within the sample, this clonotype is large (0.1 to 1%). In DNA form, the CDR3 reads TGTGCCAGCAGTCCCAGGTCCTCTGGAAACACCATATATTTT. Its protein is CASSPRSSGNTIYF. The chain carries TRBV28 and TRBJ1-3; D remains ambiguous. The length of the CDR3 is 14 residues. V shed 5 bases and J shed 0 bases, with 8 bases lying between them. Germline V CDR1 and CDR2: MDHEN, SYDVKM.

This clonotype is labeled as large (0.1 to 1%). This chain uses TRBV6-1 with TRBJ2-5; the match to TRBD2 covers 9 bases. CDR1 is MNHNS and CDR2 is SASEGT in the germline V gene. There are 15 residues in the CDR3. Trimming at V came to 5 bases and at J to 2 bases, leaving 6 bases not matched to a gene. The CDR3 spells CASSKEAGGQETQYF. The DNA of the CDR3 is TGTGCCAGCAGTAAGGAGGCGGGGGGGCAAGAGACCCAGTACTTC.

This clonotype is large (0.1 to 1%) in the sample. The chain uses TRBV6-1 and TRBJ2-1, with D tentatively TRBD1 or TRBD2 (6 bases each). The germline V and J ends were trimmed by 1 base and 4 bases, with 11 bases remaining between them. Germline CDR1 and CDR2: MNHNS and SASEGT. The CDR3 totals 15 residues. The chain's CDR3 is CASSEGTAGYNEQFF. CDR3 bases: TGTGCCAGCAGTGAAGGGACAGCGGGTTACAATGAGCAGTTCTTC.

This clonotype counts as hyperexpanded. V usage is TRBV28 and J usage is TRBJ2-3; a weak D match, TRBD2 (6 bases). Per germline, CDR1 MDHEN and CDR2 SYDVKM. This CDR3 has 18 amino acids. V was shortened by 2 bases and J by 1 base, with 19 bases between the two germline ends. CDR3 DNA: TGTGCCAGCAGTTTAGTACCCCCGGGGAGGAGCGGCACAGATACGCAGTATTTT. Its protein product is CASSLVPPGRSGTDTQYF.

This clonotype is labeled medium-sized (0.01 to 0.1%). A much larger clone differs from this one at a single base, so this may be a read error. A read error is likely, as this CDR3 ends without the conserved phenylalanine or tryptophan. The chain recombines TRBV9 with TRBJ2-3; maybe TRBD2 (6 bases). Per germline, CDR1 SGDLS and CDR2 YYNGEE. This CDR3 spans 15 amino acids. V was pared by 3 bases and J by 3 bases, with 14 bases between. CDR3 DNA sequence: TGTGCCAGCAGCGCCCATGGCGGGGAGACAGATACGCAGTATTTA. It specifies CASSAHGGETDTQYL.

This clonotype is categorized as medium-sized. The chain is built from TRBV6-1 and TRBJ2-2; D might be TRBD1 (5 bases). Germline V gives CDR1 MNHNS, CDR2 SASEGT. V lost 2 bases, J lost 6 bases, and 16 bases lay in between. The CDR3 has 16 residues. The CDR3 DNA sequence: TGTGCCAGCAGTGAATTGGGAATAGCAGGGCCCGGGGAGCTGTTTTTT. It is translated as CASSELGIAGPGELFF.

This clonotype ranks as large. This CDR3 is CSAGPTSGYGELFF. The CDR3 nucleotides read TGCAGTGCTGGTCCGACTAGCGGGTACGGGGAGCTGTTTTTT. V usage is TRBV20-1 and J usage is TRBJ2-2, with TRBD2 matching over 10 bases. From germline, CDR1 is DFQATT and CDR2 SNEGSKA (reference sequence). The CDR3 has 14 residues. Losses at the gene ends were 5 bases for V and 7 bases for J; bases not matched to a gene: 7.

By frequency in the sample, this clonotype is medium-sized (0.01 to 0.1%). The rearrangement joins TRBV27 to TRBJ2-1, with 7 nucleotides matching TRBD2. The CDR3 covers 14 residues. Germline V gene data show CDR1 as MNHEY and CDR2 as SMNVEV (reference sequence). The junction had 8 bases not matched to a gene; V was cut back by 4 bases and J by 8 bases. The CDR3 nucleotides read TGTGCCAGCAGTTCCCCTAGCGGCCCCTATGAGCAGTTCTTC. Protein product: CASSSPSGPYEQFF.

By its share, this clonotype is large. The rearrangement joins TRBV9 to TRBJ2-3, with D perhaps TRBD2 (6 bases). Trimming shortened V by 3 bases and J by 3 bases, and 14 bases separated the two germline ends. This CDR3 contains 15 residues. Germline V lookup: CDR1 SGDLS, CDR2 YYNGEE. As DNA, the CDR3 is TGTGCCAGCAGCGCCCATGGCGGGGAGACAGATACGCAGTATTTT. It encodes CASSAHGGETDTQYF.

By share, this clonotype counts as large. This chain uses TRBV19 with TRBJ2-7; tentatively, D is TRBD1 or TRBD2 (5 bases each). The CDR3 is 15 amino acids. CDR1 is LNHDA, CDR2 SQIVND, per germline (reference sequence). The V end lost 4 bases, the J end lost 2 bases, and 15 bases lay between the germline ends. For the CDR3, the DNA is TGTGCCAGTAGTACGGCCGGGACCGGTACCTACGAGCAGTACTTC. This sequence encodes CASSTAGTGTYEQYF.

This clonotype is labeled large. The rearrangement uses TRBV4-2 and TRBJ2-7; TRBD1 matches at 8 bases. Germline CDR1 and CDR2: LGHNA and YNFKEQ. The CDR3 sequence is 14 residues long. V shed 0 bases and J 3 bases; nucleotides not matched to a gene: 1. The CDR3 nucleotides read TGTGCCAGCAGCCAAGACGGGACAGGCTACGAGCAGTACTTC. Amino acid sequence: CASSQDGTGYEQYF.

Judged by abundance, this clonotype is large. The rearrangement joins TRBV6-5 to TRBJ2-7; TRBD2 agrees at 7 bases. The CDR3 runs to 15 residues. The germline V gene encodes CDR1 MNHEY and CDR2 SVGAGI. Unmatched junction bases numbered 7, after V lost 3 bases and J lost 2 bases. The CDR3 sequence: CASSYRRDYPYEQYF. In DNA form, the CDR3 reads TGTGCCAGCAGTTATCGGAGGGACTATCCCTACGAGCAGTACTTC.

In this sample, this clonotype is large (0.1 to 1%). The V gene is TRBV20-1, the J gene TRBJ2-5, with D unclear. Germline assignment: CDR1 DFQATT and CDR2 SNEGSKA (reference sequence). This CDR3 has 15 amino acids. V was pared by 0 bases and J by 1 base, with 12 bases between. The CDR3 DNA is TGCAGTGCTAGAGATTATACCGCCGCCCAAGAGACCCAGTACTTC. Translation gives CSARDYTAAQETQYF.

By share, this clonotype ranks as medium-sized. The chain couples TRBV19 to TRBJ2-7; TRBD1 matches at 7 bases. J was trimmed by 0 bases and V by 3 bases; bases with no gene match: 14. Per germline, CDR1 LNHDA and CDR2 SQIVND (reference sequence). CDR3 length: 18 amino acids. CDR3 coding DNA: TGTGCCAGTAGTATCATTTATGTTTCCCGGGACAGCTCCTACGAGCAGTACTTC. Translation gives CASSIIYVSRDSSYEQYF.

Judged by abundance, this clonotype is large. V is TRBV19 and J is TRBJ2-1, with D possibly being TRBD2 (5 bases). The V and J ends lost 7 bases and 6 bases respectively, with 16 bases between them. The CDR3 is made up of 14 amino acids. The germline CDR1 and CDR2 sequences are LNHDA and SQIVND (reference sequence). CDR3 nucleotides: TGTGCCAGTAAAGTGGCTAGCCTCCCCAATGAGCAGTTCTTC. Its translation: CASKVASLPNEQFF.

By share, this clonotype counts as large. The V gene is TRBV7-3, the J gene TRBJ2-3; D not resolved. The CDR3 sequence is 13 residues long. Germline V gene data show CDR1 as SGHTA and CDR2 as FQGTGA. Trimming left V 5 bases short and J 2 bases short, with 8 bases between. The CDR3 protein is CASSRRNTDTQYF. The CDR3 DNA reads TGTGCCAGCAGCCGACGGAACACAGATACGCAGTATTTT.

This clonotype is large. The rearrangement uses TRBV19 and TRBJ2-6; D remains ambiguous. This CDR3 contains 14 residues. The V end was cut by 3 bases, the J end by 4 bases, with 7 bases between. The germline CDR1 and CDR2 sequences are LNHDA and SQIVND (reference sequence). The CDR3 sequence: CASSMGFGANVLTF. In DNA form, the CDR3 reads TGTGCCAGTAGTATGGGGTTCGGGGCCAACGTCCTGACTTTC. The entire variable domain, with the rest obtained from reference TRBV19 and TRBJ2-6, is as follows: DGGITQSPKYLFRKEGQNVTLSCEQNLNHDAMYWYRQDPGQGLRLIYYSQIVNDFQKGDIAEGYSVSREKKESFPLTVTSAQKNPTAFYLCASSMGFGANVLTFGAGSRLTVL.

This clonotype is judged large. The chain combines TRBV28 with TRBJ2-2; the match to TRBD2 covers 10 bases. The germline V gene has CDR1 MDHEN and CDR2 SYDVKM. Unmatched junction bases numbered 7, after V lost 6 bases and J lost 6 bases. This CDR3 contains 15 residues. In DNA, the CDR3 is TGTGCCAGCAGCCGCACTAGCGGGGAGCCCGGGGAGCTGTTTTTT. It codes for CASSRTSGEPGELFF.

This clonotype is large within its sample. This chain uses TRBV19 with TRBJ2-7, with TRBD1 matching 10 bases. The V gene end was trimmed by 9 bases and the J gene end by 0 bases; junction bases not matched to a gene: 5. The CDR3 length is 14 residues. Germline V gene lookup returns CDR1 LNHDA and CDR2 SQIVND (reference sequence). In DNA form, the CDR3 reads TGTGCCAGCGAAAGGACAGGGGGCTCCTACGAGCAGTACTTC. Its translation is CASERTGGSYEQYF.

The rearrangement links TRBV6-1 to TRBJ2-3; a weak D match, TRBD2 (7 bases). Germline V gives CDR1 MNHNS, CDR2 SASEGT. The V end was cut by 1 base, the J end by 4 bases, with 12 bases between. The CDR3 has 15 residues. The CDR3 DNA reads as TGTGCCAGCAGTGAAGTCGGAGGGGGGGCAGATACGCAGTATTTT. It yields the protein CASSEVGGGADTQYF.

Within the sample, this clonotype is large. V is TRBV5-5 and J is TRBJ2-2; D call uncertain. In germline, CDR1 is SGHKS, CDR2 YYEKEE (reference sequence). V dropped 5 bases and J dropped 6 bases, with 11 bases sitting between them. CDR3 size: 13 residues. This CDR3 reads CASSLAEAGELFF. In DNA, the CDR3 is TGTGCCAGCAGTCTGGCCGAGGCCGGGGAGCTGTTTTTT.

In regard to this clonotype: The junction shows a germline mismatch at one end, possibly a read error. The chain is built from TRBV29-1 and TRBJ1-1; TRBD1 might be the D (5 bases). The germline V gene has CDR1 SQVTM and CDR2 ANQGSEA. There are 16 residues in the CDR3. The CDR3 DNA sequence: TGCAGCGTTGAAGATCTGGACCAGGGAGCTAACACTGGAGCTTTCTTC. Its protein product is CSVEDLDQGANTGAFF. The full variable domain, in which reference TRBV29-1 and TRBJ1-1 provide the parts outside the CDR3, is SAVISQKPSRDICQRGTSLTIQCQVDSQVTMMFWYRQQPGQSLTLIATANQGSEATYESGFVIDKFPISRPNLTFSTLTVSNMSPEDSSIYLCSVEDLDQGANTGAFFGQGTRLTVV.

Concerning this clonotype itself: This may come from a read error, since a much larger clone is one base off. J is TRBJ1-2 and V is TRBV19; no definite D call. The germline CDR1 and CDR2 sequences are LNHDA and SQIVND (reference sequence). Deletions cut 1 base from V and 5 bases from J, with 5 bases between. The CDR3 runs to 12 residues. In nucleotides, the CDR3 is TGTGCCAGTAGTATAGGAGAATATGGCTACACCTTC. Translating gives CASSIGEYGYTF.